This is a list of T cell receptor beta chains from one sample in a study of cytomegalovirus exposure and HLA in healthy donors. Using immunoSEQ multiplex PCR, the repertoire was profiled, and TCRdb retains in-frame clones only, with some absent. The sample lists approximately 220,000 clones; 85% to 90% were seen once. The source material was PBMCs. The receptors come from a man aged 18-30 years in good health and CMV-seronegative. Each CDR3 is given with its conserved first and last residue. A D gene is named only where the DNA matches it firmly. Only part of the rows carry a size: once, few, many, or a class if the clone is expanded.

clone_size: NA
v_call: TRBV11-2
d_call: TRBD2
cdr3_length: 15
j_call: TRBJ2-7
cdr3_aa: CASSGVAGGYYEQYF
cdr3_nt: TGTGCCAGCAGCGGGGTAGCGGGAGGGTACTACGAGCAGTACTTC

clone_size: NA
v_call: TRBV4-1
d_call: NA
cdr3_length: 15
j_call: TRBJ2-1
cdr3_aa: CASSPGLRSYNEQFF
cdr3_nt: TGCGCCAGCAGCCCAGGTTTAAGGTCCTACAATGAGCAGTTCTTC

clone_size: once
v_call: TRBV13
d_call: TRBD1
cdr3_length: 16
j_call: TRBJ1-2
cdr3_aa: CASSFDRVIRRGGYTF
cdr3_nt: TGTGCCAGCAGCTTCGACAGGGTCATTAGGAGGGGAGGCTACACCTTC

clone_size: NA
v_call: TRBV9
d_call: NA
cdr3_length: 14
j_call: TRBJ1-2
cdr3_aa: CASSPASTNYGYTF
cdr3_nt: TGTGCCAGCAGCCCAGCGTCAACTAACTATGGCTACACCTTC

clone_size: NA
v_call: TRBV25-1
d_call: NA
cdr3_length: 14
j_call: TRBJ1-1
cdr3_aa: CASSELGRGPEAFF
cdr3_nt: TGTGCCAGCAGTGAATTGGGCAGGGGCCCTGAAGCTTTCTTT

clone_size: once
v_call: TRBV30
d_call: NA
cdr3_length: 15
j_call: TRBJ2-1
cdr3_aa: CAWGRAGTPYNEQFF
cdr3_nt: TGTGCCTGGGGGCGGGCGGGTACCCCCTACAATGAGCAGTTCTTC

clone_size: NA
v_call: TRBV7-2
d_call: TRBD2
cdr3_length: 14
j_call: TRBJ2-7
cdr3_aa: CASTPGLESYEQYF
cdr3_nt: TGTGCCAGCACACCGGGACTAGAATCCTACGAGCAGTACTTC

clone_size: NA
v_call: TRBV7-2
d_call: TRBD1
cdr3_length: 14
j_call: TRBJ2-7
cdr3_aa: CASSRGQSYQEQYF
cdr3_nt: TGTGCCAGCAGCCGGGGACAGTCGTACCAGGAGCAGTACTTC

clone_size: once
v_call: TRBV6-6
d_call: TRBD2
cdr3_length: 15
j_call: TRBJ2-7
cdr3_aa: CASSYSGGVGYEQYF
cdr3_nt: TGTGCCAGCAGTTACTCGGGAGGGGTGGGTTACGAGCAGTACTTC

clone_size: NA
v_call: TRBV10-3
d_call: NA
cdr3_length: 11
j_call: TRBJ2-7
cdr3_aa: CAIGHSYEQYF
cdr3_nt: TGTGCCATCGGCCATTCCTACGAGCAGTACTTC

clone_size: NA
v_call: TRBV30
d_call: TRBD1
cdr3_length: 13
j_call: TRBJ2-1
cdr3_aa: CAWRWDRGNEQFF
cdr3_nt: TGTGCCTGGAGGTGGGACAGGGGCAATGAGCAGTTCTTC

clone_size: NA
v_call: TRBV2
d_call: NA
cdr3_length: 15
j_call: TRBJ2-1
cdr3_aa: CASIGQAGISNEQFF
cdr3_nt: TGTGCCAGCATCGGGCAGGCAGGGATAAGCAATGAGCAGTTCTTC

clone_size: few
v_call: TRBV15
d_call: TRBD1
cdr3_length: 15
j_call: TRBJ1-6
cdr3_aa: CATALGATGESPLHF
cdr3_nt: TGTGCCACCGCCCTTGGCGCGACAGGGGAATCACCCCTCCACTTT

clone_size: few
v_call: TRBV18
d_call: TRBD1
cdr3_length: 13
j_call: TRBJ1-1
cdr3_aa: CASSFTGTGNAFF
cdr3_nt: TGTGCCAGCTCATTCACCGGGACAGGAAACGCTTTCTTT

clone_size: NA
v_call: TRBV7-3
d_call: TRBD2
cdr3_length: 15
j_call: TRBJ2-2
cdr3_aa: CASTSGTSIPGELFF
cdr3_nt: TGTGCCAGCACTTCCGGGACTAGTATTCCCGGGGAGCTGTTTTTT

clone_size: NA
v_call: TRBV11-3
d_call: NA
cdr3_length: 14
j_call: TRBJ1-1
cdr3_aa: CASSLSGVVTEAFF
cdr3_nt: TGTGCCAGCAGCTTAAGCGGGGTCGTCACTGAAGCTTTCTTT

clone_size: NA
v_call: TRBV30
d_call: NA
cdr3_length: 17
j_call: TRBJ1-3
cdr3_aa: CAWSVLYIPLSGNTIYF
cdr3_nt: TGTGCCTGGAGTGTACTTTATATCCCCCTCTCTGGAAACACCATATATTTT

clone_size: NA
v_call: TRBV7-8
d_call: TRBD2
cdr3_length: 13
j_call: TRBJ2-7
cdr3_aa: CASSYRGAYEQYF
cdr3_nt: TGTGCCAGCAGCTATCGGGGGGCCTACGAGCAGTACTTC

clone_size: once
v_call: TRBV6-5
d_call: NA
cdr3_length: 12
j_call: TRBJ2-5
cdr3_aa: CASSEGMETQYF
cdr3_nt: TGTGCCAGCTCGGAGGGTATGGAGACCCAGTACTTC

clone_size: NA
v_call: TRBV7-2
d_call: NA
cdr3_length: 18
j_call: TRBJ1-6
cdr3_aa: CASSLVAVVGKGNSPLHF
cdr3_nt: TGTGCCAGCAGCTTAGTGGCGGTGGTAGGGAAGGGGAATTCACCCCTCCACTTT

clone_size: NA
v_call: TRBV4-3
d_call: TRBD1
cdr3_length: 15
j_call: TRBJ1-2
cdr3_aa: CASSLDRGRGYGYTF
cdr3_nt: TGCGCCAGCAGCCTAGACAGGGGGCGAGGGTATGGCTACACCTTC

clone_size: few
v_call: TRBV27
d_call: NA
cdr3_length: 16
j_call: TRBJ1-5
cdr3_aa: CASSLYGVGGNQPQHF
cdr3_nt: TGTGCCAGCAGTTTATACGGGGTGGGAGGCAATCAGCCCCAGCATTTT

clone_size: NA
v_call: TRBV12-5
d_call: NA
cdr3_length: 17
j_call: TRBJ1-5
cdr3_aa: CASGLAGEPNSNQPQHF
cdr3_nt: TGTGCTAGTGGTTTGGCGGGGGAACCCAATAGCAATCAGCCCCAGCATTTT

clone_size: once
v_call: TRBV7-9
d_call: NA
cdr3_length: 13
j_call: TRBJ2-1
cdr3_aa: CASSPRGYNEQFF
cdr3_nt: TGTGCCAGCAGCCCCCGGGGATACAATGAGCAGTTCTTC

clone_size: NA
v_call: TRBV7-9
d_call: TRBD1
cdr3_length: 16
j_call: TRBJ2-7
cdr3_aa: CASSLSPGTGLHEQYF
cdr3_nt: TGTGCCAGCAGCTTATCCCCAGGGACAGGGCTCCACGAGCAGTACTTC

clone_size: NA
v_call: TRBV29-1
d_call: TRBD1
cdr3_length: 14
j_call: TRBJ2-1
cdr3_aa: CSGILPGQGNEQFF
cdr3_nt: TGCAGCGGCATCCTCCCGGGACAGGGGAATGAGCAGTTCTTC

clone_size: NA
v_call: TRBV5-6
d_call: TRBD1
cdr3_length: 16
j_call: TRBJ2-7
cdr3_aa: CASSSLPGQGGYEQYF
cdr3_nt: TGTGCCAGCAGCTCCCTTCCGGGACAGGGGGGGTACGAGCAGTACTTC

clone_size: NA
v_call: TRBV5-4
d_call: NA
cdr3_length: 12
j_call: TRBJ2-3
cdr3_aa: CASSLQTDTQYF
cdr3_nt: TGTGCCAGCAGCTTGCAAACAGATACGCAGTATTTT

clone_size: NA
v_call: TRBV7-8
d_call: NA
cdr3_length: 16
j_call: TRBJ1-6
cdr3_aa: CASSLAGGSYNSPLHF
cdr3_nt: TGTGCCAGCAGCTTAGCCGGGGGCTCCTATAATTCACCCCTCCACTTT

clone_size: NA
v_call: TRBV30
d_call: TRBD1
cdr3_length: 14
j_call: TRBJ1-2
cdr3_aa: CAWNLQTGGYGYTF
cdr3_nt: TGTGCCTGGAACCTCCAGACAGGGGGCTATGGCTACACCTTC

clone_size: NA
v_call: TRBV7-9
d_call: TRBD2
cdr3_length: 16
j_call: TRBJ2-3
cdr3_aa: CASSFSRLAETDTQYF
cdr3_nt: TGTGCCAGCAGCTTCTCCCGACTAGCGGAAACAGATACGCAGTATTTT

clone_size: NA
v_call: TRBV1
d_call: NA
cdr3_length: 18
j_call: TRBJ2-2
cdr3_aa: CTSSQEGWDREVTGELFF
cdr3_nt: TGCACCAGCAGCCAAGAGGGGTGGGATCGGGAGGTCACCGGGGAGCTGTTTTTT

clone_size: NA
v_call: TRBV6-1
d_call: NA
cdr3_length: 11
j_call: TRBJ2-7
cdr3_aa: CASREEREQYF
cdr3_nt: TGTGCCAGCAGAGAGGAGCGAGAGCAGTACTTC

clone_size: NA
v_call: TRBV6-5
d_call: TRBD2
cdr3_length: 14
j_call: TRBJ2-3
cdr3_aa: CASGASGTTDTQYF
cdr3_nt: TGTGCCAGCGGGGCTAGCGGGACCACAGATACGCAGTATTTT